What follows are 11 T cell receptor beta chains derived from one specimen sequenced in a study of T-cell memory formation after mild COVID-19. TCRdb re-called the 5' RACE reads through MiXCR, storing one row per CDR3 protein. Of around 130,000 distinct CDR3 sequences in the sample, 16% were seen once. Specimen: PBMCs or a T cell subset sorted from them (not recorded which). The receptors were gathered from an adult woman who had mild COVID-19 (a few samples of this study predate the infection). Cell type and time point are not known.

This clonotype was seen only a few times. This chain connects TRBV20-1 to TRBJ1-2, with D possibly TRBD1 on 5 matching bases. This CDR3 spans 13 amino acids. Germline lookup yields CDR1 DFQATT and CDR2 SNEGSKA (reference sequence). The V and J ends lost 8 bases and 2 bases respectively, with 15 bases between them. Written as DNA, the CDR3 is TGCAGTTCTGAGGCAGGGCGCAACTATGGCTACACCTTC. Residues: CSSEAGRNYGYTF.

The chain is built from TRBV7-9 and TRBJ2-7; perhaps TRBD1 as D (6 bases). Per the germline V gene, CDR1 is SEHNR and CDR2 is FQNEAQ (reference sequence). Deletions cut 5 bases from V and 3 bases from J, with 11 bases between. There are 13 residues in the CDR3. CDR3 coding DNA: TGTGCCAGCAGCGACGACAGGTTCTACGAGCAGTACTTC. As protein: CASSDDRFYEQYF.

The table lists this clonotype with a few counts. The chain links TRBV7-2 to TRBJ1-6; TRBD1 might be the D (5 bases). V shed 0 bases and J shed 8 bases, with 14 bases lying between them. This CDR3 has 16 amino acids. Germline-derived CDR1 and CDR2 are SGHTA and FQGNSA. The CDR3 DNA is TGTGCCAGCAGCTTAGCCGCCAGGGCGGGGGATTCACCCCTCCACTTT. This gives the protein CASSLAARAGDSPLHF.

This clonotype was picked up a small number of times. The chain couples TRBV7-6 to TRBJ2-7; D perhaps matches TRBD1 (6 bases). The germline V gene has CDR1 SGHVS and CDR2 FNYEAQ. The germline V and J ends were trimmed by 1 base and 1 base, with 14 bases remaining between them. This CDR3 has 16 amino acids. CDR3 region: CASSLGGLGSSYEQYF. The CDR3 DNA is TGTGCCAGCAGCTTAGGGGGGCTGGGGTCGTCCTACGAGCAGTACTTC.

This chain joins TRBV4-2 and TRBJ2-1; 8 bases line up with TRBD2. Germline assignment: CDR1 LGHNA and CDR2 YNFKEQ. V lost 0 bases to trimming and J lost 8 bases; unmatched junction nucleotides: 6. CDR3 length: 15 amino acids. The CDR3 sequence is CASSQESGGVDEQFF. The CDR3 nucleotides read TGTGCCAGCAGCCAAGAAAGCGGGGGCGTGGATGAGCAGTTCTTC.

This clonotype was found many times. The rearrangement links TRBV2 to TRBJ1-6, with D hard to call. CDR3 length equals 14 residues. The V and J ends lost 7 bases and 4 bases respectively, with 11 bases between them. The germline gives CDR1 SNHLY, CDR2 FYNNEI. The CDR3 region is CASTFPEYNSPLHF. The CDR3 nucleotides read TGTGCCAGCACTTTCCCAGAGTATAATTCACCCCTCCACTTT. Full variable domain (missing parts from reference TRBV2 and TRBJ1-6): EPEVTQTPSHQVTQMGQEVILRCVPISNHLYFYWYRQILGQKVEFLVSFYNNEISEKSEIFDDQFSVERPDGSNFTLKIRSTKLEDSAMYFCASTFPEYNSPLHFGNGTRLTVT.

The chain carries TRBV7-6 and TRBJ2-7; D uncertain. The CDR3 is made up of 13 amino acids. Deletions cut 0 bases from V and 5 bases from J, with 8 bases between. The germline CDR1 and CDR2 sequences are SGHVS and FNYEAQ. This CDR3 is CASSLARRDEQYF. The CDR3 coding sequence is TGTGCCAGCAGCTTAGCCCGCCGGGACGAGCAGTACTTC.

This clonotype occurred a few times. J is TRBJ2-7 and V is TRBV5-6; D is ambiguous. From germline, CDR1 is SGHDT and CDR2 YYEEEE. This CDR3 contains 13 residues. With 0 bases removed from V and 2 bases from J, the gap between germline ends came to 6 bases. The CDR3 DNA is TGTGCCAGCAGCTTGGATAGTCCCTACGAGCAGTACTTC. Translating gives CASSLDSPYEQYF. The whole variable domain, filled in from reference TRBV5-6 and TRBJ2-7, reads DAGVTQSPTHLIKTRGQQVTLRCSPKSGHDTVSWYQQALGQGPQFIFQYYEEEERQRGNFPDRFSGHQFPNYSSELNVNALLLGDSALYLCASSLDSPYEQYFGPGTRLTVT.

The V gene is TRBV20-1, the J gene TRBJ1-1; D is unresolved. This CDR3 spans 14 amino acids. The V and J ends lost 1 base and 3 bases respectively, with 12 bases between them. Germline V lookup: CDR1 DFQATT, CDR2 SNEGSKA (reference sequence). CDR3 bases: TGCAGTGCTAGAGCCCGGAGGGTGGACACTGAAGCTTTCTTT. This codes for CSARARRVDTEAFF.

This CDR3 reads CASTWGSEQYF. CDR3 nucleotide sequence: TGTGCCAGCACTTGGGGTAGCGAGCAGTACTTC. The rearrangement links TRBV2 to TRBJ2-7, with no clear D. Germline lookup yields CDR1 SNHLY and CDR2 FYNNEI. Trimming removed 7 bases at V and 6 bases at J, with 10 bases between. There are 11 residues in the CDR3.

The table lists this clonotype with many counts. CDR3 amino acids: CASSFDTGNQPQHF. CDR3 coding DNA: TGTGCCAGCAGCTTCGACACGGGGAATCAGCCCCAGCATTTT. This chain joins TRBV7-8 and TRBJ1-5; no definite D call. Germline V gene lookup returns CDR1 SGHVS and CDR2 FQNEAQ. The V end lost 3 bases, the J end lost 4 bases, and 10 bases lay between the germline ends. The CDR3 extends over 14 amino acids.